This paragraph covers one T cell receptor (beta chain) sequence. Antigen specificity is unknown. This entry is derived from a study of CD8 T cell repertoires and HIV-1 epitope variants. TCRdb keeps only in-frame clones here, not all; method: immunoSEQ multiplex PCR. The table lists more than 5,500 clones, over 65% of them singletons, with 45% in the top ten. Germline V gene lookup returns CDR1 LNHNV and CDR2 YYDKDF (reference sequence). V was clipped by 0 bases and J by 7 bases, with 13 bases between them. This CDR3 spans 15 amino acids. The TCR originated in a male donor with HIV. The J gene is TRBJ1-5, the V gene TRBV15; tentative D call: TRBD1 (5 bases). The sample taken for sequencing was cultured CD8+ T cells derived from PBMCs. The CDR3 DNA reads TGTGCCACCAGCAGAGATAAAGGGGAGCGACAGCCCCAGCATTTT. Its protein is CATSRDKGERQPQHF.